This is a list of T cell receptor beta chains from one sample in a study of blood T cell repertoires in COVID-19. Assay: immunoSEQ multiplex PCR; the TCRdb copy retains only in-frame clones and omits some. The table lists 35,000 to 45,000 clones, roughly 93% of them singletons. Material: peripheral blood. The source is a man between 50 and 59 years old with active COVID-19. Both conserved end residues are part of each CDR3. The D gene is left open where the match is weak. The size of a clone is reported for some rows only, either as once, few or many, or as a class for expanded clones.

j_gene	v_gene	d_gene	abundance	CDR3aa	CDR3nt
TRBJ2-1	TRBV21-1	NA	NA	CASSPREKGSYNEQFF	TGTGCCAGCAGCCCCCGGGAGAAGGGGTCCTACAATGAGCAGTTCTTC
TRBJ2-1	TRBV21-1	NA	NA	CASSKTTGTTYNEQFF	TGTGCCAGCAGCAAGACAACAGGGACGACCTACAATGAGCAGTTCTTC
TRBJ2-7	TRBV5-1	TRBD1	NA	CASSLSGQSVRGEQYF	TGCGCCAGCAGCTTATCGGGACAGTCCGTACGGGGCGAGCAGTACTTC
TRBJ1-5	TRBV13	TRBD1	NA	CASSRTGDWNQPQHF	TGTGCCAGCAGCCGGACAGGAGATTGGAATCAGCCCCAGCATTTT
TRBJ2-5	TRBV28	TRBD2	NA	CASSFRLAGDGTQYF	TGTGCCAGCAGTTTCAGGCTAGCGGGAGACGGGACCCAGTACTTC
TRBJ2-5	TRBV5-6	NA	few	CASSRLEQETQYF	TGTGCCAGCAGTCGACTGGAACAAGAGACCCAGTACTTC
TRBJ1-3	TRBV6-4	NA	once	CASSVDQGRPLTNSGNTIYF	TGTGCCAGCAGTGTAGATCAGGGGAGACCACTAACGAACTCTGGAAACACCATATATTTT
TRBJ1-1	TRBV19	TRBD1	NA	CASSSGTGGNDEAFF	TGTGCCAGTAGTTCGGGGACAGGGGGCAACGATGAAGCTTTCTTT
TRBJ2-1	TRBV24-1	NA	NA	CATSDFGGRDNEQFF	TGTGCCACCAGTGATTTTGGTGGCAGGGACAATGAGCAGTTCTTC
TRBJ1-1	TRBV19	NA	once	CASMKVDTGFEAFF	TGTGCCAGTATGAAGGTGGACACCGGATTTGAAGCTTTCTTT
TRBJ2-1	TRBV19	TRBD2	NA	CASSIRGMREAPSDNEQFF	TGTGCCAGTAGTATTAGGGGGATGCGGGAGGCCCCCTCTGACAATGAGCAGTTCTTC
TRBJ1-1	TRBV5-4	NA	once	CASSLGRSGTEAFF	TGTGCCAGCAGCTTGGGGCGGTCGGGCACTGAAGCTTTCTTT
TRBJ2-7	TRBV7-9	TRBD2	NA	CASSFSGRIYEQYF	TGTGCCAGCAGCTTTAGCGGGAGGATCTACGAGCAGTACTTC
TRBJ2-2	TRBV28	NA	NA	CASSLSRVSGELFF	TGTGCCAGCAGTTTATCCAGGGTGTCCGGGGAGCTGTTTTTT
TRBJ2-4	TRBV21-1	NA	NA	CASRNNRSPKNIQYF	TGTGCCAGCAGAAATAACAGGTCCCCCAAAAACATTCAGTACTTC
TRBJ1-6	TRBV5-1	TRBD1	NA	CASSLAADRGHSPLHF	TGCGCCAGCAGCTTGGCCGCGGACAGGGGGCATTCACCCCTCCACTTT
TRBJ2-3	TRBV6-5	TRBD2	NA	CASSLGLAGDTQYF	TGTGCCAGCAGCCTGGGACTAGCGGGAGATACGCAGTATTTT
TRBJ1-2	TRBV11-2	TRBD1	NA	CASSPSGTGGYGYTF	TGTGCCAGCAGCCCTTCCGGGACAGGAGGCTATGGCTACACCTTC
TRBJ1-2	TRBV6-5	TRBD1	NA	CASRDRVNYGYTF	TGTGCCAGTAGGGACAGGGTCAACTATGGCTACACCTTC
TRBJ2-1	TRBV5-4	TRBD2	NA	CASTLGGTSGRREQFF	TGTGCCAGCACTCTGGGGGGGACTAGCGGGAGGCGGGAGCAGTTCTTC
TRBJ2-3	TRBV28	NA	NA	CASSPRRGPRTDTQYF	TGTGCCAGCAGCCCAAGGAGAGGGCCGCGCACAGATACGCAGTATTTT
TRBJ2-3	TRBV7-3	NA	NA	CASSPGQLTDTQYF	TGTGCCAGCAGCCCCGGACAGTTGACAGATACGCAGTATTTT
TRBJ2-1	TRBV7-2	TRBD1	NA	CASRRGTGQNEQFF	TGTGCCAGCAGACGAGGGACAGGGCAGAATGAGCAGTTCTTC
TRBJ1-1	TRBV18	NA	NA	CASSPRQGNLNTEAFF	TGTGCCAGCTCACCGAGGCAGGGGAACCTGAACACTGAAGCTTTCTTT
TRBJ2-1	TRBV3-1/TRBV3-2	NA	NA	CASATPQSSYNEQFF	TGTGCCAGCGCAACCCCACAGAGCTCCTACAATGAGCAGTTCTTC
TRBJ2-7	TRBV18	TRBD1	NA	CASSSLGTEYEQYF	TGTGCCAGCTCGTCCCTCGGGACAGAATACGAGCAGTACTTC
TRBJ1-2	TRBV15	NA	few	CATSISTNYGYTF	TGTGCCACCAGCATTAGTACTAACTATGGCTACACCTTC
TRBJ1-5	TRBV30	NA	NA	CAWSPSTRGQPQHF	TGTGCCTGGAGTCCGTCGACTCGGGGTCAGCCCCAGCATTTT
TRBJ2-1	TRBV19	TRBD2	once	CASSISSGIYNEQFF	TGTGCCAGTAGTATTTCTAGCGGGATTTACAATGAGCAGTTCTTC
TRBJ2-7	TRBV6-5	NA	once	CASSYSHYSYEQYF	TGTGCCAGCAGTTACAGCCATTACTCCTACGAGCAGTACTTC
TRBJ2-3	TRBV5-1	NA	NA	CASSSLSGSTDTQYF	TGCGCCAGCAGTTCCCTTTCTGGCTCCACAGATACGCAGTATTTT
TRBJ1-1	TRBV11-1	TRBD1	NA	CASKGQGNTEAFF	TGTGCCAGCAAGGGACAGGGGAACACTGAAGCTTTCTTT
TRBJ1-6	TRBV20-1	NA	NA	CSASRGIDSPLHF	TGCAGTGCTAGTAGGGGGATTGATTCACCCCTCCACTTT
TRBJ1-1	TRBV5-1	TRBD1	NA	CASTAGTGATEAFF	TGCGCCAGCACGGCCGGGACAGGGGCGACTGAAGCTTTCTTT
TRBJ2-4	TRBV5-1	TRBD1	NA	CASSLGQGGGNIQYF	TGCGCCAGCAGCTTGGGACAGGGTGGGGGCAACATTCAGTACTTC
TRBJ2-2	TRBV6-4	NA	NA	CASRGGTGELFF	TGTGCCAGCAGGGGCGGGACCGGGGAGCTGTTTTTT
TRBJ1-2	TRBV18	NA	NA	CASSQDRPGQTNYGYTF	TGTGCCAGCTCACAAGACCGGCCAGGGCAGACTAACTATGGCTACACCTTC
TRBJ1-5	TRBV6-5	NA	NA	CASRPTFSNQPQHF	TGTGCCAGCAGACCGACATTTAGCAATCAGCCCCAGCATTTT
TRBJ1-1	TRBV2	NA	NA	CASNEGLGNTEAFF	TGTGCCAGCAACGAGGGTCTAGGGAACACTGAAGCTTTCTTT
TRBJ2-2	TRBV7-9	NA	NA	CASRSTVTGELFF	TGTGCCAGCAGGTCGACAGTGACCGGGGAGCTGTTTTTT
TRBJ1-4	TRBV24-1	NA	NA	CATSDPNEKLFF	TGTGCCACCAGTGATCCAAATGAAAAACTGTTTTTT
TRBJ1-2	TRBV10-3	NA	NA	CAISEGSGGYTF	TGTGCCATCAGTGAAGGGTCAGGGGGCTACACCTTC
TRBJ2-1	TRBV27	TRBD2	medium-sized	CASSPSGLGGEQFF	TGTGCCAGCAGCCCTAGCGGTCTGGGGGGTGAGCAGTTCTTC
TRBJ1-1	TRBV28	NA	NA	CSTTKGWGYTEAFF	TGTTCTACCACGAAGGGGTGGGGTTACACTGAAGCTTTCTTT
TRBJ2-7	TRBV18	NA	NA	CASSPGGIRWEQYF	TGTGCCAGCTCACCAGGAGGGATAAGGTGGGAGCAGTACTTC
TRBJ2-2	TRBV11-3	TRBD2	NA	CASSTPGTSGSNTGELFF	TGTGCCAGCAGCACTCCCGGGACTAGCGGGAGCAACACCGGGGAGCTGTTTTTT
TRBJ2-3	TRBV20-1	TRBD2	NA	CSASSLAGILSTDTQYF	TGCAGTGCTAGTTCTCTAGCGGGGATCTTGAGCACAGATACGCAGTATTTT
TRBJ2-7	TRBV28	NA	NA	CASSTPPGTPYEQYF	TGTGCCAGCAGTACACCTCCCGGGACACCCTACGAGCAGTACTTC
TRBJ1-1	TRBV6-6	NA	NA	CASRGQTTTEAFF	TGTGCCAGCAGAGGACAGACGACGACTGAAGCTTTCTTT
TRBJ2-3	TRBV10-1	NA	NA	CASSEWGGDTQYF	TGCGCCAGCAGTGAGTGGGGGGGCGATACGCAGTATTTT
TRBJ1-6	TRBV7-3	TRBD1	NA	CASSGTVNSPLHF	TGTGCCAGCTCCGGGACAGTAAATTCACCCCTCCACTTT
TRBJ2-3	TRBV27	NA	NA	CASSFKGLVTQYF	TGTGCCAGCAGCTTTAAGGGGCTAGTTACGCAGTATTTT
TRBJ2-7	TRBV20-1	NA	NA	CSARYDEQYF	TGCAGTGCTAGATATGACGAGCAGTACTTC
TRBJ1-5	TRBV28	NA	once	CASSFGGMARQPQHF	TGTGCCAGCAGTTTCGGGGGGATGGCCAGGCAGCCCCAGCATTTT
TRBJ2-2	TRBV28	TRBD2	NA	CASNLAAVRTGELFF	TGTGCCAGCAACCTAGCGGCCGTGAGGACCGGGGAGCTGTTTTTT
TRBJ1-2	TRBV27	TRBD1	few	CARTRQGAHYGYTF	TGTGCCAGAACTCGACAGGGGGCACACTATGGCTACACCTTC
TRBJ2-5	TRBV5-4	TRBD1	NA	CASSRPTGDQETQYF	TGTGCCAGCAGCCGCCCGACAGGGGATCAAGAGACCCAGTACTTC
TRBJ2-1	TRBV27	TRBD2	NA	CASSLSSGPTYNEQFF	TGTGCCAGCAGTTTATCTAGCGGGCCGACCTACAATGAGCAGTTCTTC
TRBJ1-1	TRBV18	NA	once	CASSPSGGGTEAFF	TGTGCCAGCTCACCATCCGGGGGGGGAACTGAAGCTTTCTTT